This passage covers 17 T cell receptor beta chains from one sample sequenced in a study of shared T cell receptors in the human thymus. Method: immunoSEQ multiplex PCR; TCRdb's copy keeps in-frame clones and lacks some. The sample holds about 660,000 clones, over 75% seen once. These data also featured in a second study, about human thymus T cells.

Sequencing was carried out using thymocytes. The origin of the receptors is a boy under two years old with a congenital heart defect.

The V and J genes are TRBV25-1 and TRBJ1-4; the D gene is possibly TRBD1 (5 bases). V was cut by 8 bases and J by 2 bases, with 21 bases left in between. Germline loops: CDR1 MGHDK, CDR2 SYGVNS. The CDR3 totals 17 residues. The CDR3 nucleotides are TGTGCCAGCGCCCTAGTGCAGGGTAATTCCACTAATGAAAAACTGTTTTTT. This codes for CASALVQGNSTNEKLFF.

The chain combines TRBV14 with TRBJ2-3; a weak D match, TRBD1 (6 bases). Deletions cut 0 bases from V and 5 bases from J, with 18 bases between. Looked up from germline, CDR1 is SGHDN and CDR2 is FVKESK. This CDR3 is 17 amino acids long. CDR3 protein: CASSQERRTEEVDTQYF. The CDR3 DNA follows: TGTGCCAGCAGCCAAGAAAGAAGGACAGAGGAGGTAGATACGCAGTATTTT.

The rearrangement joins TRBV4-3 to TRBJ2-1; 13 nucleotides line up with TRBD2. The CDR3 has 17 amino acids. CDR1 is LGHNA and CDR2 is YSLEER in the germline V gene. Trimming cost V 3 bases and J 2 bases; bases outside gene matches: 4. In DNA, the CDR3 is TGCGCCAGCAGCCAGGAGGGACTAGCGGGAACCTACAATGAGCAGTTCTTC. This encodes CASSQEGLAGTYNEQFF.

As DNA, the CDR3 is TGTGCCAGCAGTTACACTGGCGGGGACCCTTTAGGTGAGCAGTTCTTC. Translating it yields CASSYTGGDPLGEQFF. The V and J genes are TRBV6-5 and TRBJ2-1; TRBD2 is a possible D gene (6 bases). V was cut by 2 bases and J by 9 bases, with 20 bases left in between. CDR3 length: 16 residues. The germline V gene encodes CDR1 MNHEY and CDR2 SVGAGI.

As to this clone: Other DNA variants within this sample encode the same CDR3. The chain combines TRBV27 with TRBJ2-7; 7 positions match TRBD1. The CDR3 loop spans 14 amino acids. The ends lost 5 bases at V and 1 base at J; junction bases unmatched: 5. Germline V lookup: CDR1 MNHEY, CDR2 SMNVEV (reference sequence). CDR3 sequence reads: CASSLRGQSYEQYF. For the CDR3, the DNA is TGTGCCAGCAGTCTCCGGGGACAGTCCTACGAGCAGTACTTC.

J is TRBJ2-7 and V is TRBV5-1, with TRBD2 matching 13 bases. V gave up 4 bases and J gave up 4 bases; unmatched junction bases: 14. Looked up from germline, CDR1 is SGHRS and CDR2 is YFSETQ. This CDR3 comprises 18 residues. CDR3 amino acids: CASSPQPGLAGAWYEQYF. The CDR3 coding sequence is TGCGCCAGCAGCCCCCAACCCGGACTAGCGGGAGCATGGTACGAGCAGTACTTC.

This chain uses TRBV5-1 with TRBJ2-1; 12 nucleotides match TRBD2. This CDR3 comprises 19 residues. V was pared by 0 bases and J by 9 bases, with 16 bases of the junction left unmatched. Germline lookup yields CDR1 SGHRS and CDR2 YFSETQ. CDR3 sequence reads: CASSLGGTSGPLSVGEQFF. The CDR3 DNA sequence: TGCGCCAGCAGCTTGGGAGGGACTAGCGGGCCCCTGAGTGTCGGTGAGCAGTTCTTC.

The chain joins TRBV6-4 to TRBJ1-4; TRBD1 agrees at 9 bases. Looked up from germline, CDR1 is MRHNA and CDR2 is SNTAGT. The length of the CDR3 is 17 residues. V lost 2 bases, J lost 5 bases, and 9 bases stayed unmatched. This chain's CDR3 is CASSDGTGLPGNEKLFF. The CDR3 coding sequence is TGTGCCAGCAGTGACGGGACAGGGCTTCCGGGGAATGAAAAACTGTTTTTT.

The gene calls are TRBV18 and TRBJ2-5; 8 bases are shared with TRBD2. The CDR3 is 13 residues long. Unmatched junction bases numbered 5, after V lost 6 bases and J lost 5 bases. Germline V CDR1 and CDR2: KGHSH, LQKENI. In nucleotides, the CDR3 is TGTGCCAGCTCGACCGGGACTAGGGAGACCCAGTACTTC. The encoded protein is CASSTGTRETQYF.

V gene TRBV30 combines with J gene TRBJ1-2, with 9 bases aligning to TRBD1. V lost 5 bases to trimming and J lost 7 bases; unmatched junction nucleotides: 8. The CDR3 is 13 amino acids. CDR1 is GTSNPN and CDR2 is SVGIG in the germline V gene (reference sequence). The CDR3 loop reads CAWRTTGGRGYTF. The CDR3 DNA reads TGTGCCTGGCGAACCACAGGGGGCCGTGGCTACACCTTC.

The chain couples TRBV19 to TRBJ2-7; a weak D match, TRBD1 (6 bases). Germline V lookup: CDR1 LNHDA, CDR2 SQIVND (reference sequence). Trimming cost V 4 bases and J 6 bases, with 7 bases left between them. This CDR3 has 11 residues. CDR3 protein: CASSTGAEQYF. The DNA of the CDR3 is TGTGCCAGTAGTACAGGGGCCGAGCAGTACTTC.

This chain joins TRBV7-3 and TRBJ2-3; TRBD2 aligns across 7 bases. There are 14 residues in the CDR3. Germline V CDR1 and CDR2: SGHTA, FQGTGA. The trim removed 2 bases at V and 6 bases at J, leaving 5 bases unmatched. The DNA for the CDR3 is TGTGCCAGCAGCTTAGGGCTGGGAGGGGATACGCAGTATTTT. It codes for CASSLGLGGDTQYF.

V usage is TRBV7-9 and J usage is TRBJ2-1; a weak D match, TRBD2 (7 bases). This CDR3 region has 17 residues. Trimming took 1 base from V and 13 from J, leaving 26 bases between them. The germline V gene encodes CDR1 SEHNR and CDR2 FQNEAQ (reference sequence). The CDR3 sequence: CASSLGGGGTKLGFQFF. The CDR3 bases are TGTGCCAGCAGCTTAGGGGGGGGCGGAACGAAACTTGGCTTTCAGTTCTTC.

This chain links TRBV7-8 with TRBJ2-7, with 8 positions matching TRBD2. The germline V gene has CDR1 SGHVS and CDR2 FQNEAQ. Losses at the gene ends were 3 bases for V and 6 bases for J; bases not matched to a gene: 10. The CDR3 has 15 residues. The CDR3 region has the DNA TGTGCCAGCAGCTTTTATCTGGGACTAGGCGGCGAGCAGTACTTC. Translation gives CASSFYLGLGGEQYF.

CDR3: CASSLGGSGRTDTQYF. For the CDR3, the DNA is TGTGCCAGCAGCTTAGGGGGTAGCGGGAGAACAGATACGCAGTATTTT. The rearrangement links TRBV13 to TRBJ2-3; TRBD2 matches at 9 bases. The ends lost 0 bases at V and 3 bases at J; junction bases unmatched: 4. The V gene's germline CDR1 is PRHDT and CDR2 FYEKMQ (reference sequence). There are 16 residues in the CDR3.

This chain connects TRBV30 to TRBJ2-1; D is ambiguous. V gave up 2 bases and J gave up 0 bases, with 14 bases separating them. Germline assignment: CDR1 GTSNPN and CDR2 SVGIG (reference sequence). The CDR3 is 16 amino acids. This CDR3 is CAWSLSPPSSYNEQFF. Here the CDR3 DNA reads TGTGCCTGGAGTCTATCCCCCCCGAGCTCCTACAATGAGCAGTTCTTC.

This chain links TRBV28 with TRBJ2-7; 9 bases align to TRBD1. The V and J ends lost 6 bases and 2 bases, in that order; junction bases with no gene match: 8. This CDR3 comprises 15 residues. Germline loops: CDR1 MDHEN, CDR2 SYDVKM. In nucleotides, the CDR3 is TGTGCCAGCAGCCGGCCGGGACAGGGAACCTACGAGCAGTACTTC. It specifies CASSRPGQGTYEQYF.